The T cell receptor (beta chain) described here comes from a study of cytomegalovirus exposure and HLA in healthy donors. In the PCR, 60 Vbeta and 13 Jbeta primers were used. Some clones are missing from TCRdb's copy, which holds only in-frame ones; the method was immunoSEQ multiplex PCR. Here the sample spans 180,000 or so clones, about four fifths being singletons. This clone was observed once. V dropped 1 base and J dropped 4 bases, with 13 bases sitting between them. Germline CDR1 is SGHTA and CDR2 is FQGNSA. CDR3 length: 15 amino acids. Sequencing input: PBMCs. This receptor was obtained from a man aged 40-50 years in good health and CMV-seronegative. The gene calls are TRBV7-2 and TRBJ1-2; D gene unclear. CDR3 sequence reads: CASSLGVGILYGYTF. CDR3 coding DNA: TGTGCCAGCAGCTTAGGGGTCGGGATCCTCTATGGCTACACCTTC.